This TCR beta chain is from a study of blood T cell repertoires in COVID-19. Study-level background: Acute and convalescent COVID-19 specimens originated in the United States, Italy and Spain. Sources were T cells, B-cell-depleted T cells, or PBMCs; the material itself was cDNA or gDNA.

Authors' data handling: Nucleated cell counts were estimated from reference gene primer amplification. Only in-frame clones appear in the TCRdb table, and some are missing; sequencing was by immunoSEQ multiplex PCR. V and J calls and clone size come straight from that table; D and trimming were deduced from the DNA. The data contain 290,000 or so clones, 87% of them singletons. In germline, CDR1 is SGHRS, CDR2 YFSETQ. The ends lost 2 bases at V and 3 bases at J; junction bases unmatched: 3. The CDR3 runs to 14 residues. The specimen was peripheral blood. The TCR originated in a man between 18 and 29 years old with active or convalescent COVID-19. The chain has TRBV5-1 and TRBJ2-7; TRBD1 aligns across 9 bases. CDR3 sequence: CASSFDRGNYEQYF. As DNA, the CDR3 is TGCGCCAGCAGCTTCGACAGGGGGAACTACGAGCAGTACTTC.